This TCR beta chain was retrieved from a study of blood T cell repertoires in COVID-19. Turning to the study itself: The United States, Italy and Spain provided the acute and convalescent COVID-19 samples.

The CDR3 spans 15 residues. V lost 5 bases to trimming and J lost 2 bases; unmatched junction nucleotides: 6. CDR1 and CDR2 from the germline V gene are SNHLY and FYNNEI. In the authors' workflow: Reference gene primer amplification gave estimated nucleated cell counts. The protocol was immunoSEQ multiplex PCR, while the TCRdb copy is restricted to in-frame clones and leaves out a portion. V, J and clone size are taken as reported in that table, and D and trimming were inferred from the DNA itself. The sample contains fewer than 250,000 clones, about four fifths of which appear only once. The gene calls are TRBV2 and TRBJ2-4; TRBD1 matches 7 bases. Sequencing input: peripheral blood. This receptor was taken from a middle-aged woman with active or convalescent COVID-19. The CDR3: CASSFETGPKNIQYF. CDR3 coding DNA: TGTGCCAGCAGTTTTGAGACAGGGCCCAAAAACATTCAGTACTTC.